Given below is one T cell receptor beta chain in context. Its antigen remains unidentified. Per germline, CDR1 MNHEY and CDR2 SMNVEV (reference sequence). CDR3 length: 20 amino acids. With 5 bases clipped from V and 1 base from J, the junction kept 18 bases outside the gene matches. Time point meaning: peripheral blood 6 weeks after treatment start. This record belongs to a study of PD-L1 blockade in urothelial cancer. In the study overall: The median T cell count in blood samples was 140,000 to 150,000. Study conclusions and caveats: Tumor-associated TCR clones expanded more in blood at 3 weeks in patients with durable benefit.

Spike-ins of synthetic TCR analog templates went into each PCR. The protocol was immunoSEQ multiplex PCR, while the TCRdb copy is restricted to in-frame clones and leaves out a portion. The sample has roughly 120,000 clones, approximately 90% seen once. This material consisted of PBMCs, taken around atezolizumab (anti-PD-L1) treatment. The gene calls are TRBV27 and TRBJ2-5, with 11 bases aligning to TRBD2. This TCR was recovered from a man in his fifties or sixties with urothelial cancer. The chain's CDR3 is CASSVAGHSGRASRQETQYF. CDR3 DNA sequence: TGTGCCAGCAGTGTAGCCGGTCATAGCGGGAGGGCCTCTCGCCAAGAGACCCAGTACTTC.